The next 21 T cell receptor beta chains were all read from a single sample in a study of cytomegalovirus exposure and HLA in healthy donors. 13 Jbeta primers and 60 Vbeta primers were used for the PCR. Assay: immunoSEQ multiplex PCR; the TCRdb copy retains only in-frame clones and omits some. Among about 87,000 clones, 70% to 80% were seen once, and the ten largest hold about a fifth. Material: PBMCs. The receptors derive from a man in his thirties or forties in good health and CMV-seropositive.

The genes are TRBV9 and TRBJ2-2; TRBD2 matches 9 bases. The CDR3 consists of 17 residues. Unmatched junction bases numbered 9, after V lost 3 bases and J lost 3 bases. Germline CDR1 and CDR2: SGDLS and YYNGEE. The CDR3 DNA reads as TGTGCCAGCAGCGGCCCTAGCGGGACAAGGGACACCGGGGAGCTGTTTTTT. It yields the protein CASSGPSGTRDTGELFF. Supplemented by reference TRBV9 and TRBJ2-2, the full variable domain reads DSGVTQTPKHLITATGQRVTLRCSPRSGDLSVYWYQQSLDQGLQFLIQYYNGEERAKGNILERFSAQQFPDLHSELNLSSLELGDSALYFCASSGPSGTRDTGELFFGEGSRLTVL.

The V gene is TRBV27, the J gene TRBJ1-1; the match to TRBD1 covers 10 bases. Germline CDR1 and CDR2: MNHEY and SMNVEV (reference sequence). V gave up 5 bases and J gave up 10 bases; unmatched junction bases: 10. There are 14 residues in the CDR3. This chain's CDR3 is CASSPRDRGGSAFF. The DNA for the CDR3 is TGTGCCAGCAGTCCAAGGGACAGGGGAGGGTCAGCTTTCTTT.

This chain uses TRBV5-1 with TRBJ2-1; 7 nucleotides align to TRBD1. V lost 3 bases to trimming and J lost 10 bases; unmatched junction nucleotides: 10. The germline gives CDR1 SGHRS, CDR2 YFSETQ. The CDR3 spans 14 residues. This CDR3 is CASSSLQGSGEQFF. CDR3 sequence (DNA): TGCGCCAGCAGCTCGCTACAGGGGTCGGGGGAGCAGTTCTTC.

This clone was recorded a few times. The chain couples TRBV6-6 to TRBJ2-7; 7 positions agree with TRBD2. V trimming: 6 bases; J trimming: 7 bases; junction bases outside the gene matches: 9. The CDR3 contains 13 residues. Germline lookup yields CDR1 MNHNY and CDR2 SVGAGI (reference sequence). Written as DNA, the CDR3 is TGTGCCAGCAGCCCGGGAGTCGGGGGGGAGCAGTACTTC. Protein product: CASSPGVGGEQYF.

The rearrangement links TRBV5-1 to TRBJ1-3; D unclear. CDR1 and CDR2 (germline): SGHRS, YFSETQ. Trimming shortened V by 2 bases and J by 1 base, and 13 bases separated the two germline ends. The CDR3 contains 16 residues. The CDR3 is CASSFFGEVSGNTIYF. In nucleotides, the CDR3 is TGCGCCAGCAGCTTCTTCGGTGAAGTATCTGGAAACACCATATATTTT. Full variable domain (outside the CDR3, taken from reference TRBV5-1 and TRBJ1-3): KAGVTQTPRYLIKTRGQQVTLSCSPISGHRSVSWYQQTPGQGLQFLFEYFSETQRNKGNFPGRFSGRQFSNSRSEMNVSTLELGDSALYLCASSFFGEVSGNTIYFGEGSWLTVV.

This clone was detected once. The chain couples TRBV30 to TRBJ2-7; 7 bases fit TRBD1. After removal of 0 bases from V and 4 bases from J, the junction contained 3 bases not matched to a gene. The CDR3 is 13 residues long. The germline CDR1 and CDR2 sequences are GTSNPN and SVGIG (reference sequence). The CDR3 DNA is TGTGCCTGGAGTGTAAGCAGGGGGTACGAGCAGTACTTC. Protein: CAWSVSRGYEQYF.

The rearrangement uses TRBV6-9 and TRBJ2-7, with a weak D call TRBD2 (6 bases). The CDR3 extends over 14 amino acids. V was trimmed by 7 bases and J by 3 bases, leaving 16 bases between them. Germline V gene lookup returns CDR1 MNHGY and CDR2 SVAAGI. Written as DNA, the CDR3 is TGTGCCAGCAACTTGCCGCGGGGCTACTACGAGCAGTACTTC. Its translation is CASNLPRGYYEQYF.

This chain connects TRBV5-4 to TRBJ2-7, with D perhaps matching TRBD1 (6 bases). The CDR3 is 16 residues long. Trimming removed 4 bases at V and 0 bases at J, with 17 bases between. From germline, CDR1 is SGHNT and CDR2 YYREEE (reference sequence). The CDR3 is CASSLRTVHLSYEQYF. The CDR3 coding sequence is TGTGCCAGCAGCCTGCGGACAGTGCACCTCTCCTACGAGCAGTACTTC.

This clone has just a few counts. In nucleotides, the CDR3 is TGTGCCAGCAGTGAAGGGGACAGCCAAGAGACCCAGTACTTC. Translation: CASSEGDSQETQYF. This rearrangement joins TRBV2 to TRBJ2-5, with 7 nucleotides matching TRBD1. The CDR3 extends over 14 amino acids. CDR1 is SNHLY and CDR2 is FYNNEI in the germline V gene. J gave up 1 base and V 1 base, and 0 bases lay outside the gene matches.

The V call is TRBV7-9, the J call TRBJ1-5; D is undetermined. V shed 4 bases and J shed 5 bases, with 21 bases lying between them. Germline V gives CDR1 SEHNR, CDR2 FQNEAQ (reference sequence). The CDR3 runs 17 residues. The CDR3 spells CASSSWVGGRGHQPQHF. The CDR3 DNA reads as TGTGCCAGCAGCTCCTGGGTCGGAGGGAGAGGTCATCAGCCCCAGCATTTT. Full variable domain (outside the CDR3, taken from reference TRBV7-9 and TRBJ1-5): DTGVSQNPRHKITKRGQNVTFRCDPISEHNRLYWYRQTLGQGPEFLTYFQNEAQLEKSRLLSDRFSAERPKGSFSTLEIQRTEQGDSAMYLCASSSWVGGRGHQPQHFGDGTRLSIL.

The V gene is TRBV6-5, the J gene TRBJ2-1; D is perhaps TRBD1 (7 bases). V dropped 5 bases and J dropped 9 bases, with 11 bases sitting between them. The CDR3 spans 12 residues. Per germline, CDR1 MNHEY and CDR2 SVGAGI. The CDR3 nucleotides are TGTGCCAGCAGTCCAGGGGGAGGTGAGCAGTTCTTC. This translates into CASSPGGGEQFF.

The rearrangement uses TRBV4-3 and TRBJ2-7; D is undetermined. Germline CDR1 reads LGHNA; CDR2 reads YSLEER. The V end was cut by 0 bases, the J end by 2 bases, with 11 bases between. The CDR3 runs to 15 residues. CDR3 sequence: CASSQESTVTYEQYF. The CDR3 DNA is TGCGCCAGCAGCCAAGAGAGCACAGTAACCTACGAGCAGTACTTC.

The V and J genes are TRBV7-8 and TRBJ2-5; 9 nucleotides match TRBD1. The J segment lost 3 bases and the V segment lost 4 bases, leaving 6 bases of the junction unmatched. CDR3 size: 15 residues. Germline assignment: CDR1 SGHVS and CDR2 FQNEAQ. The CDR3 region is CASSYTGGGKETQYF. CDR3 DNA sequence: TGTGCCAGCAGCTACACAGGGGGCGGAAAAGAGACCCAGTACTTC.

This clone is a singleton in its sample. The rearrangement uses TRBV9 and TRBJ1-1, with D tentatively TRBD1 (5 bases). The CDR3 contains 14 residues. Germline assignment: CDR1 SGDLS and CDR2 YYNGEE. V lost 0 bases to trimming and J lost 1 base, with 7 bases between them. The CDR3 sequence: CASSVAGENTEAFF. CDR3 sequence (DNA): TGTGCCAGCAGCGTAGCGGGGGAGAACACTGAAGCTTTCTTT.

The CDR3 protein is CASSQMTGREAEAFF. CDR3 nucleotide sequence: TGCGCCAGCAGTCAGATGACAGGGCGAGAGGCTGAAGCTTTCTTT. The chain combines TRBV10-2 with TRBJ1-1, with 7 bases matching TRBD1. V lost 5 bases, J lost 6 bases, and 12 bases stayed unmatched. CDR1 and CDR2 from the germline V gene are WSHSY and SAAADI. The CDR3 consists of 15 residues.

This clone was seen more than once but under ten times. Relative to the germline gene, one junction end is altered; a read error may explain this. The J gene is TRBJ2-1, the V gene TRBV7-9, with 11 positions matching TRBD2. CDR1 and CDR2 from the germline V gene are SEHNR and FQNEAQ (reference sequence). The CDR3 contains 17 residues. In DNA, the CDR3 is TGTTCCAGCAGCCTAGACTCGGGACTAGCGGTTTACAATGAGCAGTTCTTC. Amino acid sequence: CSSSLDSGLAVYNEQFF.

The chain employs TRBV7-8 and TRBJ1-1; D might be TRBD1 (5 bases). The germline V gene encodes CDR1 SGHVS and CDR2 FQNEAQ. With 9 bases removed from V and 11 bases from J, the gap between germline ends came to 13 bases. The CDR3 has 10 amino acids. The CDR3 DNA is TGTGCCAGGCAGGGAGGGGACGCTTTCTTT. It yields the protein CARQGGDAFF. The whole variable domain, filled in from reference TRBV7-8 and TRBJ1-1, reads GAGVSQSPRYKVAKRGQDVALRCDPISGHVSLFWYQQALGQGPEFLTYFQNEAQLDKSGLPSDRFFAERPEGSVSTLKIQRTQQEDSAVYLCARQGGDAFFGQGTRLTVV.

J is TRBJ2-2 and V is TRBV5-4, with a tentative D call TRBD1 (6 bases). This CDR3 comprises 14 residues. In germline, CDR1 is SGHNT, CDR2 YYREEE (reference sequence). CDR3 protein: CACRGYEDTGELFF. CDR3 nucleotide sequence: TGTGCTTGCAGGGGCTACGAGGACACCGGGGAGCTGTTTTTT.

V gene TRBV5-3 combines with J gene TRBJ2-1; 7 bases agree with TRBD1. TRBV5-3 is placed among ORFs of uncertain function. CDR3 length equals 15 residues. J gave up 7 bases and V 4 bases, and 11 bases lay outside the gene matches. This CDR3 is CARSATGAHANEQFF. The CDR3 coding sequence is TGTGCCAGAAGCGCTACAGGGGCGCATGCTAATGAGCAGTTCTTC.

A remark on this clone: One junction end does not reproduce the germline sequence, and a read error may be involved. The V call is TRBV19, the J call TRBJ2-5, with 10 bases fitting TRBD1. The CDR3 is 15 amino acids. The germline V gene has CDR1 LNHDA and CDR2 SQIVND (reference sequence). The CDR3 region is CASSIRDRGVETQYF. DNA for the CDR3: TGTGCCAGCAGTATCCGGGACAGGGGTGTGGAGACCCAGTACTTC.

The V and J genes are TRBV5-4 and TRBJ2-7; D might be TRBD2 (5 bases). The CDR3 is 14 residues long. The germline gives CDR1 SGHNT, CDR2 YYREEE (reference sequence). Trimming took 2 bases from V and 4 from J, leaving 13 bases between them. The CDR3 spells CASSFIREPYEQYF. The CDR3 DNA follows: TGTGCCAGCAGCTTCATCCGGGAACCGTACGAGCAGTACTTC.